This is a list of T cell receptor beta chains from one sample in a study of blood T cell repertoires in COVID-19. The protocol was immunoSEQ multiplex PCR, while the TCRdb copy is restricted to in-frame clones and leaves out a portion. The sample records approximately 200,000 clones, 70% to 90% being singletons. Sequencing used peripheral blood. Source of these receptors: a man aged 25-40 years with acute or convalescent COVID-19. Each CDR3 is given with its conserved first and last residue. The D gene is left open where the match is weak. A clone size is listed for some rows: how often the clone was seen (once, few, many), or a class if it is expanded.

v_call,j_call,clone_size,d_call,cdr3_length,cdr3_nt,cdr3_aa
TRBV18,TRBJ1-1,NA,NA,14,TGTGCCAGCTCACCAGTATCCAGAAACACTGAAGCTTTCTTT,CASSPVSRNTEAFF
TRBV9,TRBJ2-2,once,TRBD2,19,TGTGCCAGCAGCGTGAGTTTGGGACTAGCGGGAGGAAACACCGGGGAGCTGTTTTTT,CASSVSLGLAGGNTGELFF
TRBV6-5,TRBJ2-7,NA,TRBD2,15,TGTGCCAGCAGCGCCGCCGGGGGGGCCTCCTACGAGCAGTACTTC,CASSAAGGASYEQYF
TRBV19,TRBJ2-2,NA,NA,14,TGTGCCAGTGGTCCGCTGGGCAACACCGGGGAGCTGTTTTTT,CASGPLGNTGELFF
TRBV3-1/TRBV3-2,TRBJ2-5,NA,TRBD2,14,TGTGCCAGCAGTTTCGGGACTAGAAAAGAGACCCAGTACTTC,CASSFGTRKETQYF
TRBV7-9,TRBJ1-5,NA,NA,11,TGTGCCAGCAGCAGACAAGGCCCCCAGCATTTT,CASSRQGPQHF
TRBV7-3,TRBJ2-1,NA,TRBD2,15,TGTGCCAGCAGCTTATCCCCTAGCGGGGGGTACAGGCAGTTCTTC,CASSLSPSGGYRQFF
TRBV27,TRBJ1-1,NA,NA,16,TGTGCCAGCAGCTTTCGACAGCATCTACTCAACACTGAAGCTTTCTTT,CASSFRQHLLNTEAFF
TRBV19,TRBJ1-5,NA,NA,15,TGTGCCAGTAGTACCCAACAGGGTAGCAATCAGCCCCAGCATTTT,CASSTQQGSNQPQHF
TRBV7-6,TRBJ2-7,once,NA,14,TGTGCCAGCAGCGGAGGCCAGAGTTTGGTCGAGCAGTACTTC,CASSGGQSLVEQYF
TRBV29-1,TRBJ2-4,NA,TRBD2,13,TGCAGCGTTCTGCTAGCGGATAAAAACATTCAGTACTTC,CSVLLADKNIQYF
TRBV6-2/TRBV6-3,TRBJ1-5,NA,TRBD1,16,TGTGCCAGCAGCCTCAGGGGGTCGGCGGGCAATCAGCCTCAGCATTTT,CASSLRGSAGNQPQHF
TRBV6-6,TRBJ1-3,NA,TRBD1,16,TGTGCCATCAGGGGGACAGGCGGCTTTTCTGGAAACACCATATATTTT,CAIRGTGGFSGNTIYF
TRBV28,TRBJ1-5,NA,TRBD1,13,TGTGTTATTGGCAGGGGGATCAATCAGCCCCAGCATTTT,CVIGRGINQPQHF
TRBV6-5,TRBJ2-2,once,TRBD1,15,TGTGCCAGCAGTCTTTCACCCCAGGGGGCCGGGGAGCTGTTTTTT,CASSLSPQGAGELFF
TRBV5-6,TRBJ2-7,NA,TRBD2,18,TGTGCCAGCAGCTTTGAGCCTAGCGGGATATTGTATAACTACGAGCAGTACTTC,CASSFEPSGILYNYEQYF
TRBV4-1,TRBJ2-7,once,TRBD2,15,TGCGCCAGCAGCCGTGGGTATAGCGGGGGCTACGAGCAGTACTTC,CASSRGYSGGYEQYF
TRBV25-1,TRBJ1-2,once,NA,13,TGTCGCCCCAGGGTAGGAAAAGGCCATGGCTACACCTTC,CRPRVGKGHGYTF
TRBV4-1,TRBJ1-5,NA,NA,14,TGCGCCAGCAGCCAGGGGTTACAGGGTCAGCCCCAGCATTTT,CASSQGLQGQPQHF
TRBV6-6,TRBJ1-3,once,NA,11,TGTGCCAGCACCATCGGAAACACCATATATTTT,CASTIGNTIYF
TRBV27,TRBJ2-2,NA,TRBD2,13,TGTGCCAGCAACCTAGCGGGAGGAGGGGAGCTGTTTTTT,CASNLAGGGELFF
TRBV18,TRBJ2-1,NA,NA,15,TGTGCCAGCTCACCTTTGGACAATAACTACAATGAGCAGTTCTTC,CASSPLDNNYNEQFF
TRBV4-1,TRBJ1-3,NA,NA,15,TGCGCCAGCAGCCAAGTAATCAGGGAAGGAAACACCATATATTTT,CASSQVIREGNTIYF
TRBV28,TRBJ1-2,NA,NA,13,TGTGCCAGCAGTTTGGAACAGGATAAAGGCTACACCTTC,CASSLEQDKGYTF
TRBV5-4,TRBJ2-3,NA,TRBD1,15,TGTGCCAGCAAACCCGGACAGGGGAAGGGAGATACGCAGTATTTT,CASKPGQGKGDTQYF
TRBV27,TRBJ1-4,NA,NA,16,TGTGCCAGCAGTTTATCGTATGTCAGGTTTAATGAAAAACTGTTTTTT,CASSLSYVRFNEKLFF
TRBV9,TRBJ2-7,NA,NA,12,TGTGCCAGCAGCGGAGGGACTTCTGAGCAGTACTTC,CASSGGTSEQYF
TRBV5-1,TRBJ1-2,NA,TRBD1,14,TGCGCCAGCAGCTTGGGGACAGGGTGGCATGGCTACACCTTC,CASSLGTGWHGYTF
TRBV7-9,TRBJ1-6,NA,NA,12,TGTGCCAGCAGCCCCTCGCGCGGAGCCCTCCACTTT,CASSPSRGALHF
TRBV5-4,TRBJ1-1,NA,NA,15,TGTGCCAGCAGCTTGGCACCACCGCGGGGCACTGAAGCTTTCTTT,CASSLAPPRGTEAFF
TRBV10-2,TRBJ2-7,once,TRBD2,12,TGCGCCAGCAGGACTAGCGGGAGCGAGCAGTACTTC,CASRTSGSEQYF
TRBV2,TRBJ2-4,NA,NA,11,TGTGCCAGCAGTGAGTACATTTTTCAGTACTTC,CASSEYIFQYF
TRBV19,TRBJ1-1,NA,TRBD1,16,TGTGCCAGTAGTATCGGGCTCAGGGGGGTGAACACTGAAGCTTTCTTT,CASSIGLRGVNTEAFF
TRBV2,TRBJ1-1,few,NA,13,TGTGCCAGCAGTGACAGGGTGGGCACTGAAGCTTTCTTT,CASSDRVGTEAFF
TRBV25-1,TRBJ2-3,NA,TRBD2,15,TGTGCCAGCAGTGAACGGGGAGGGTTGAAAGATACGCAGTATTTT,CASSERGGLKDTQYF
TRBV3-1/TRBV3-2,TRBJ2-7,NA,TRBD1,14,TGTGCCAGCAGCCTCAGGGGGCTTTCCGTTGGGCAGTACTTC,CASSLRGLSVGQYF
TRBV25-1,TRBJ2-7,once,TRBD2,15,TGTGCCAGCGCTACTAGCGGGAGTCTGTTTGGCGAGCAGTACTTC,CASATSGSLFGEQYF
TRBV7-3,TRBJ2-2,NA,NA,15,TGTGCCAGCAGCGCTTCCGGAGGGCACACCGGGGAGCTGTTTTTT,CASSASGGHTGELFF
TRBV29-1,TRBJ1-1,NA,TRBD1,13,TGCAGCGTTGACGCGACAGGGCCCACTGAAGCTTTCTTT,CSVDATGPTEAFF
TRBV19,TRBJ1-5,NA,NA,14,TGTGCCAGTAGTATATCCGGGAGCAATCAGCCCCAGCATTTT,CASSISGSNQPQHF
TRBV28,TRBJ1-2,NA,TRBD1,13,TGTGCCAGCAGTTTTGACAGGGGGCGGGGCTACACCTTC,CASSFDRGRGYTF
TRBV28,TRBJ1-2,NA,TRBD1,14,TGTGCCAGCAGAATTACAGGGGGCGTCGTTGGCTACACCTTC,CASRITGGVVGYTF
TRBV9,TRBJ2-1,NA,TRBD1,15,TGTGCCAGCAGCGTATTGGGACAGGGTATCAATGAGCAGTTCTTC,CASSVLGQGINEQFF
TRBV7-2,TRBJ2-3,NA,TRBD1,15,TGTGCCAGCAGCTTAGAGGGGACAGTCACAGATACGCAGTATTTT,CASSLEGTVTDTQYF
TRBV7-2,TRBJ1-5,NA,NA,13,TGTGCCAGCCTCGGACAGCGCAATCAGCCCCAGCATTTT,CASLGQRNQPQHF
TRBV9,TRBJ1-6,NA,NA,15,TGTGCCAGCAGTAAGGGGGACTCCTATAATTCACCCCTCCACTTT,CASSKGDSYNSPLHF
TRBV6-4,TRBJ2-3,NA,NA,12,TGTGCCGGAAGCAAGGGGGCAGATACGCAGTATTTT,CAGSKGADTQYF
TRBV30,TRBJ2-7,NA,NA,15,TGTGCCTGGAGACCAACCTCGGAGGGAAGGTACGAGCAGTACTTC,CAWRPTSEGRYEQYF
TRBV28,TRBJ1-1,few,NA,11,TGTGCCAGCAGTGGTGCAGGTGAAGCTTTCTTT,CASSGAGEAFF
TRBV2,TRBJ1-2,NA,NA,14,TGTGCCAGCAGTGAACGGGGGGAAAAGAATGGCTACACCTTC,CASSERGEKNGYTF
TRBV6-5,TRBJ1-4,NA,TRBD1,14,TGTGCCAGCAGTTACCAGGGACAGGGCGAAAAACTGTTTTTT,CASSYQGQGEKLFF
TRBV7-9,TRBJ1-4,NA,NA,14,TGTGCCAGCAGCTTTCCAAACAGGGAGGAAAAACTGTTTTTT,CASSFPNREEKLFF